The text below deals with one TCR beta chain. This specimen belongs to a study of blood T cell repertoires in COVID-19. Clones were sequenced by immunoSEQ multiplex PCR, and TCRdb holds only the in-frame ones, with some missing. This sample has approximately 240,000 clones, with 70% to 90% found just once. This CDR3 has 17 residues. Trimming cost V 7 bases and J 1 base, with 22 bases left between them. This clonotype was obtained from a woman in her 40s who had recovered from COVID-19. Input material: peripheral blood. The chain employs TRBV23-1 and TRBJ2-5; weak D call: TRBD2 (5 bases). TRBV23-1 is an open reading frame, and its role is uncertain. The CDR3 DNA reads as TGCGCCAGCAACCAATCCGCAGCGGAGCGAACCCAAGAGACCCAGTACTTC. Translated, it gives CASNQSAAERTQETQYF.